One sample yielded the 21 T cell receptor beta chains listed below, sequenced in a study of blood T cells in healthy people across ages (dated by TCRdb to 2013 to 2016). Libraries came from 5' RACE. The reads were generated on an Illumina HiSeq 2500. A second PCR of roughly 7 to 12 cycles was run with a J-beta primer mix and a sample-barcoded 5' primer. TCRdb ran its own pipeline on the public reads, namely fastp trimming at Q25 and MiXCR clone calling, and kept in-frame beta chains. CDR3 protein sequences are deduplicated, and each keeps its most common genes and DNA. The sample profile shows 750,000 to 950,000 distinct CDR3 sequences; roughly 26% of them were found once. In total, the top ten clones hold around 3% of the sample. The same specimen was also included in a second study, on T cells of mothers and their children.

The sample taken for sequencing was blood. The source is a boy aged 10-17 years in good health.

This clonotype was seen a single time. It may be a read error: a sequence one base away is much more abundant. The V and J genes are TRBV12-3 or TRBV12-4 and TRBJ1-2; 7 bases are a match to TRBD1. The CDR3 totals 13 residues. Trimming took 6 bases from V and 5 from J; bases not matched to a gene: 6. CDR3 DNA sequence: TGTGCCAGCAGCTTACAGGGGAAGTATGGCTACACCTTC. This encodes CASSLQGKYGYTF.

This rearrangement joins TRBV9 to TRBJ1-2, with 8 positions matching TRBD1. The CDR3 contains 14 residues. Losses at the gene ends were 2 bases for V and 8 bases for J; bases not matched to a gene: 8. Germline V gene data show CDR1 as SGDLS and CDR2 as YYNGEE. The CDR3 DNA follows: TGTGCCAGCAGCGTCGAGGACAGGGTCCGGGGCTACACCTTC. It translates to CASSVEDRVRGYTF.

This clonotype has a count of ten or more. The J gene is TRBJ2-7, the V gene TRBV6-2 or TRBV6-3; tentatively, D is TRBD2 (7 bases). CDR3 size: 14 residues. V shed 7 bases and J shed 5 bases, with 18 bases lying between them. Germline CDR1 is MNHEY and CDR2 is SVGEGT. Here the CDR3 reads CASKAPGGPNEQYF. The CDR3 DNA follows: TGTGCCAGCAAGGCCCCCGGGGGGCCGAACGAGCAGTACTTC.

A few counts support this clonotype. The chain has TRBV7-9 and TRBJ2-7, with D possibly called TRBD1 or TRBD2 (7 bases each). Germline V CDR1 and CDR2: SEHNR, FQNEAQ (reference sequence). This CDR3 has 15 amino acids. With 5 bases removed from V and 2 bases from J, the gap between germline ends came to 16 bases. This chain's CDR3 is CASSRGGTATYEQYF. Written as DNA, the CDR3 is TGTGCCAGCAGCCGGGGAGGGACAGCAACCTACGAGCAGTACTTC.

V and J are TRBV21-1 and TRBJ2-4. TRBV21-1 is deemed a pseudogene. The CDR3 runs to 15 residues. The CDR3 DNA reads TGTGCCAGCAGCAAAGTTTCAGGAATCAAAAACATTCAGTACTTC. Protein product: CASSKVSGIKNIQYF.

V is TRBV5-1 and J is TRBJ2-5; TRBD2 matches at 14 bases. This CDR3 comprises 15 residues. The J segment lost 5 bases and the V segment lost 6 bases, leaving 6 bases of the junction unmatched. Germline V gene lookup returns CDR1 SGHRS and CDR2 YFSETQ. CDR3 bases: TGCGCCAGCAATTCCGGGACTAGCGGGAGCGAGACCCAGTACTTC. Translation: CASNSGTSGSETQYF.

The rearrangement joins TRBV28 to TRBJ2-5; perhaps TRBD1 as D (6 bases). The DNA end is more similar to TRBJ2-7, so the J call may be wrong. Germline CDR1 and CDR2: MDHEN and SYDVKM. There are 13 residues in the CDR3. Here the CDR3 reads CASSLAQGPEQYF. CDR3 coding DNA: TGTGCCAGCAGTTTGGCACAGGGACCCGAGCAGTACTTC.

The chain carries TRBV3-1 and TRBJ2-5, with 8 nucleotides matching TRBD2. Gene TRBJ2-7 matches the end of the DNA better, so the J call may be wrong. The germline CDR1 and CDR2 sequences are LGHDT and YNNKEL (reference sequence). The CDR3 extends over 15 amino acids. The CDR3 nucleotides are TGTGCCAGCAGCGATTCCGGGACTAGCTCCTACGAGCAGTACTTC. Amino acids: CASSDSGTSSYEQYF.

J is TRBJ1-6 and V is TRBV6-6, with TRBD1 matching over 8 bases. Losses at the gene ends were 5 bases for V and 13 bases for J; bases not matched to a gene: 7. This CDR3 spans 13 amino acids. Germline V gene lookup returns CDR1 MNHNY and CDR2 SVGAGI (reference sequence). CDR3 nucleotide sequence: TGTGCCAGCAGTCCCGGACAGGGTAGGCCCCTCCACTTT. Translated, it gives CASSPGQGRPLHF.

A few counts support this clonotype. V and J are TRBV5-1 and TRBJ2-1, with 15 bases that match TRBD2. Germline V gives CDR1 SGHRS, CDR2 YFSETQ. The CDR3 loop spans 17 amino acids. V lost 4 bases, J lost 2 bases, and 4 bases stayed unmatched. CDR3 sequence (DNA): TGCGCCAGCAGCCCCGGGACTAGCGGGGGGCCCTACAATGAGCAGTTCTTC. Translation: CASSPGTSGGPYNEQFF.

V usage is TRBV20-1 and J usage is TRBJ2-5; D is possibly TRBD1 or TRBD2 (5 bases each). This CDR3 is built from 14 residues. The V end lost 6 bases, the J end lost 1 base, and 15 bases lay between the germline ends. CDR1 DFQATT and CDR2 SNEGSKA come from the germline V gene (reference sequence). CDR3 sequence reads: CSAPWGGSQETQYF. The DNA of the CDR3 is TGCAGTGCCCCCTGGGGCGGGTCCCAAGAGACCCAGTACTTC.

This clonotype was counted only a few times. The chain employs TRBV25-1 and TRBJ2-5, with no clear D. The assigned J gene may be wrong: the sequence end matches TRBJ2-1 better. The V gene's germline CDR1 is MGHDK and CDR2 SYGVNS. There are 11 residues in the CDR3. The chain's CDR3 is CASSEGYEQFF. CDR3 DNA sequence: TGTGCCAGCAGTGAGGGGTATGAGCAGTTCTTC.

The chain links TRBV29-1 to TRBJ2-3, with 11 bases aligning to TRBD2. The germline V gene has CDR1 SQVTM and CDR2 ANQGSEA. Trimming took 7 bases from V and 3 from J; bases not matched to a gene: 9. This CDR3 is 15 amino acids long. CDR3 bases: TGCAGCGCCGGATTAGCGGGAGGGGGGACAGATACGCAGTATTTT. As protein: CSAGLAGGGTDTQYF.

This clonotype was seen ten or more times. The rearrangement uses TRBV4-1 and TRBJ1-1; D not certain. Germline V gives CDR1 MGHRA, CDR2 YSYEKL. The ends were cut back, 1 base at V and 1 base at J, with 16 bases in the middle. This CDR3 is built from 17 residues. CDR3 nucleotide sequence: TGCGCCAGCAGCCAAGTAGGTTCTGGGGATAAGAACACTGAAGCTTTCTTT. Amino acids: CASSQVGSGDKNTEAFF.

This rearrangement joins TRBV12-3 or TRBV12-4 to TRBJ2-3; D unclear. This CDR3 spans 15 amino acids. The ends were cut back, 0 bases at V and 6 bases at J, with 13 bases in the middle. The CDR3, as DNA: TGTGCCAGCAGTTTAGCCCCCCTGGTCCGGGATACGCAGTATTTT. It yields the protein CASSLAPLVRDTQYF.

This clonotype has just a few counts. This sequence joins TRBV9 and TRBJ2-1, with D perhaps TRBD1 (5 bases). The CDR3 is 12 amino acids. Trimming removed 0 bases from V and 9 bases from J, with 7 bases in between. CDR1 is SGDLS, CDR2 YYNGEE, per germline. The CDR3 DNA sequence: TGTGCCAGCAGCGTAGGAAGGGGTGAGCAGTTCTTC. The encoded protein is CASSVGRGEQFF.

This clonotype has more than one count but fewer than ten. One end of the junction is discordant with germline, which a read error may explain. V and J are TRBV9 and TRBJ2-1; TRBD2 matches 13 bases. This CDR3 is built from 16 residues. Germline CDR1 is SGDLS and CDR2 is YYNGEE. CDR3 sequence reads: CASISTSGGPINEQSF. DNA of the CDR3: TGTGCCAGCATCTCGACTAGCGGGGGGCCCATCAATGAGCAGTCCTTC.

This clonotype was detected a few times. The V call is TRBV5-1, the J call TRBJ1-1, with D uncertain. V was trimmed by 2 bases and J by 0 bases, leaving 8 bases between them. The CDR3 loop spans 14 amino acids. Looked up from germline, CDR1 is SGHRS and CDR2 is YFSETQ. The CDR3 DNA sequence: TGCGCCAGCAGCTTCGGCGGGATGAACACTGAAGCTTTCTTT. Its translation: CASSFGGMNTEAFF.

V usage is TRBV28 and J usage is TRBJ1-4, with TRBD1 identical over 9 bases. CDR1 MDHEN and CDR2 SYDVKM come from the germline V gene. There are 12 residues in the CDR3. The trim removed 5 bases at V and 16 bases at J, leaving 8 bases unmatched. For the CDR3, the DNA is TGTGCCAGCAGTCCACGATGGGACAGGGCGTTTTTT. It codes for CASSPRWDRAFF.

Worth noting for this clonotype: The junction differs from germline at one of its ends, possibly a read error. J is TRBJ1-3 and V is TRBV3-1; D gene ambiguous. The CDR3 loop spans 14 amino acids. Germline values: CDR1 LGHDT, CDR2 YNNKEL (reference sequence). The CDR3 sequence is CASSQDGFGTTIYF. CDR3 nucleotide sequence: TGTGCCAGCAGCCAAGACGGATTTGGAACCACCATATATTTT. The full variable domain, completed using reference TRBV3-1 and TRBJ1-3, is DTAVSQTPKYLVTQMGNDKSIKCEQNLGHDTMYWYKQDSKKFLKIMFSYNNKELIINETVPNRFSPKSPDKAHLNLHINSLELGDSAVYFCASSQDGFGTTIYFGEGSWLTVV.

The V call is TRBV15, the J call TRBJ2-1; tentative D call: TRBD2 (6 bases). V was trimmed by 5 bases and J by 0 bases, leaving 8 bases between them. The CDR3 is made up of 14 amino acids. CDR1 and CDR2 (germline): LNHNV, YYDKDF (reference sequence). This CDR3 reads CATSGGASYNEQFF. The CDR3, as DNA: TGTGCCACCAGCGGCGGGGCCTCCTACAATGAGCAGTTCTTC.